The 7 T cell receptor beta chains below were found in one sample sequenced in a study of T-cell reconstitution after alpha-beta-depleted transplantation in children. Unique molecular identifiers were used to barcode this TCRbeta library. From the PCR reads, TCRdb called clonotypes with MiXCR, one entry per CDR3 protein. The sample has about 540,000 distinct CDR3 sequences; about 18% are singletons. Here the sequenced sample was PBMCs from the stem cell graft donor, taken from the stem cell graft. The source is a human donor who donated a stem cell graft to a child with acute lymphoblastic leukemia.

The rearrangement links TRBV5-1 to TRBJ1-2, with 7 nucleotides matching TRBD1. This CDR3 is built from 14 residues. The J segment lost 3 bases and the V segment lost 4 bases, leaving 6 bases of the junction unmatched. CDR1 is SGHRS, CDR2 YFSETQ, per germline. DNA of the CDR3: TGCGCCAGCAGCGGGGAGACAGGGTACTATGGCTACACCTTC. Its protein is CASSGETGYYGYTF.

The rearrangement uses TRBV11-2 and TRBJ2-1; possibly TRBD2 for D (5 bases). V lost 5 bases and J lost 3, with 14 bases in between. CDR1 is SGHAT, CDR2 FQNNGV, per germline. The CDR3 is 15 amino acids. Written as DNA, the CDR3 is TGTGCCAGCAGCCCGCTGCCTAGCCTCTACAATGAGCAGTTCTTC. The encoded protein is CASSPLPSLYNEQFF.

The sample holds a few counts of this clonotype. This chain uses TRBV6-6 with TRBJ2-7; D may be TRBD1 or TRBD2 (5 bases each). This CDR3 has 13 residues. From germline, CDR1 is MNHNY and CDR2 SVGAGI (reference sequence). V gave up 7 bases and J gave up 3 bases, with 13 bases separating them. The CDR3 region has the DNA TGTGCCAGCACAACCGGGACCCGCTACGAGCAGTACTTC. It translates to CASTTGTRYEQYF.

A remark on this clonotype: One end of the junction is discordant with germline, which a read error may explain. The chain carries TRBV20-1 and TRBJ2-3, with a tentative D call TRBD1 (6 bases). The germline V gene has CDR1 DFQATT and CDR2 SNEGSKA (reference sequence). The CDR3 spans 12 residues. The CDR3 loop reads CSARGGTDTQYF. As DNA, the CDR3 is TGCAGTGCCAGAGGGGGAACAGATACGCAGTATTTT.

This clonotype was recorded a few times. The CDR3 DNA follows: TGCGCCAGCAGCTTGACAGTCAAGCAGTCACCCCTCCACTTT. Protein sequence: CASSLTVKQSPLHF. The V and J genes are TRBV5-1 and TRBJ1-6; no clear D gene. Germline V gene data show CDR1 as SGHRS and CDR2 as YFSETQ. The CDR3 has 14 amino acids. V lost 1 base to trimming and J lost 10 bases, with 12 bases between them.

This clonotype was counted only a few times. The chain combines TRBV11-1 with TRBJ2-1; maybe TRBD2 (6 bases). CDR1 and CDR2 from the germline V gene are SGHAT and FQDESV (reference sequence). V gave up 5 bases and J gave up 9 bases, with 14 bases separating them. The CDR3 has 13 residues. The CDR3 sequence is CASSVGRLGEQFF. CDR3 bases: TGTGCCAGCAGCGTGGGGAGGCTGGGTGAGCAGTTCTTC.

V gene TRBV7-3 combines with J gene TRBJ2-2; D might be TRBD2 (6 bases). The CDR3 extends over 14 amino acids. Germline CDR1 reads SGHTA; CDR2 reads FQGTGA. The germline V and J ends were trimmed by 8 bases and 2 bases, with 12 bases remaining between them. The CDR3 protein is CASRLASNTGELFF. CDR3 coding DNA: TGTGCCAGCCGGCTAGCGTCAAACACCGGGGAGCTGTTTTTT.